Listed here are 11 T cell receptor beta chains from one sample, sequenced in a study of post-analysis software for immune sequencing data. Study-wide results and limits: In patients, 4 to 6 TRBV segments were more frequent than in controls, with TRBV5-6, TRBV5-1 and TRBV20-1 among them.

These receptors have no known antigen. Unique molecular identifiers featured in each of the TCR beta cDNA libraries. TCRdb independently ran MiXCR on the PCR reads; one entry per CDR3 protein. The table has hundreds of thousands of distinct CDR3 sequences, 30% seen once; the top ten hold roughly 0.57%. What was sequenced was blood. Receptors originate from a girl aged 5 to 17 with multiple sclerosis.

This clonotype was recorded a few times. CDR3 nucleotide sequence: TGCGCCAGCAGCCAAGAGGGAATACAGGGAGTTAGCGCAGATACGCAGTATTTT. Translating gives CASSQEGIQGVSADTQYF. This rearrangement joins TRBV4-1 to TRBJ2-3, with D perhaps TRBD1 (6 bases). The CDR3 has 18 residues. From germline, CDR1 is MGHRA and CDR2 YSYEKL. Trimming removed 0 bases from V and 4 bases from J, with 20 bases in between.

V is TRBV4-1 and J is TRBJ2-4; D is perhaps TRBD2 (5 bases). The DNA end favors TRBJ2-5, so the J call may be wrong. CDR1 MGHRA and CDR2 YSYEKL come from the germline V gene. This CDR3 contains 15 residues. The CDR3 here is CASSQGPAQLVTQYF. The CDR3 bases are TGCGCCAGCAGCCAAGGTCCAGCCCAACTAGTGACCCAGTACTTC.

As to this clonotype: Relative to the germline gene, one junction end is altered; a read error may explain this. V is TRBV6-5 and J is TRBJ1-6; possible D gene TRBD1, 5 bases. Germline values: CDR1 MNHEY, CDR2 SVGAGI. The CDR3 spans 15 residues. This CDR3 is CASSGRDPGNSPRHF. CDR3 bases: TGTGCCAGCAGTGGCCGGGACCCAGGGAATTCACCCCGCCACTTT.

The chain employs TRBV7-2 and TRBJ1-5; D ambiguous. Per germline, CDR1 SGHTA and CDR2 FQGNSA. Trimming took off 1 base at V and 2 bases at J, with 12 bases between the two ends. The CDR3 totals 16 residues. In nucleotides, the CDR3 is TGTGCCAGCAGCTTAGAGGCAGTGGGCGGCAATCAGCCCCAGCATTTT. It specifies CASSLEAVGGNQPQHF. Complete variable domain (other parts from reference TRBV7-2 and TRBJ1-5): GAGVSQSPSNKVTEKGKDVELRCDPISGHTALYWYRQSLGQGLEFLIYFQGNSAPDKSGLPSDRFSAERTGGSVSTLTIQRTQQEDSAVYLCASSLEAVGGNQPQHFGDGTRLSIL.

The chain links TRBV3-1 to TRBJ1-1, with 7 positions matching TRBD1. Trimming took 2 bases from V and 1 from J; bases not matched to a gene: 10. The CDR3 runs to 17 residues. Germline assignment: CDR1 LGHDT and CDR2 YNNKEL (reference sequence). CDR3 residues: CASSQYPSRQGNTEAFF. CDR3 sequence (DNA): TGTGCCAGCAGCCAATACCCCTCACGACAGGGGAACACTGAAGCTTTCTTT.

This clonotype occurred a few times. The rearrangement joins TRBV29-1 to TRBJ1-5; 9 bases match TRBD1. The CDR3 has 14 amino acids. Looked up from germline, CDR1 is SQVTM and CDR2 is ANQGSEA. With V trimmed by 4 bases and J by 6 bases, 7 bases remained unmatched. The CDR3 bases are TGCAGCGTTGGAGGGACAGGGTTGAGTCAGCCCCAGCATTTT. It yields the protein CSVGGTGLSQPQHF.

This clonotype has just a few counts. The gene calls are TRBV28 and TRBJ2-1, with 8 bases lining up with TRBD2. The CDR3 length is 14 residues. Per germline, CDR1 MDHEN and CDR2 SYDVKM. CDR3 sequence: CASGGAGDDNLEFF. The DNA for the CDR3 is TGTGCGTCGGGGGGGGCAGGGGACGACAATTTAGAGTTCTTC.

The V and J genes are TRBV4-3 and TRBJ1-1, with D possibly matching TRBD1 (5 bases). This CDR3 is 13 amino acids long. The V end lost 3 bases, the J end lost 4 bases, and 9 bases lay between the germline ends. CDR1 and CDR2 (germline): LGHNA, YSLEER. CDR3 bases: TGCGCCAGCAGCCATAATCAGGGCACTGAAGCTTTCTTT. This sequence encodes CASSHNQGTEAFF.

V is TRBV19 and J is TRBJ2-3; 8 nucleotides match TRBD2. Germline-derived CDR1 and CDR2 are LNHDA and SQIVND (reference sequence). V dropped 7 bases and J dropped 1; count of bases not matched to a gene: 7. This CDR3 is 15 amino acids long. CDR3 protein: CASNLGGARTDTQYF. As DNA, the CDR3 is TGTGCCAGTAACCTCGGGGGGGCCCGCACAGATACGCAGTATTTT. The full variable domain, rest sourced from reference TRBV19 and TRBJ2-3, is DGGITQSPKYLFRKEGQNVTLSCEQNLNHDAMYWYRQDPGQGLRLIYYSQIVNDFQKGDIAEGYSVSREKKESFPLTVTSAQKNPTAFYLCASNLGGARTDTQYFGPGTRLTVL.

This clonotype was recorded a few times. The chain is built from TRBV7-2 and TRBJ2-1; D unclear. The germline V gene encodes CDR1 SGHTA and CDR2 FQGNSA. The CDR3 has 13 residues. V lost 6 bases to trimming and J lost 5 bases, with 11 bases between them. The CDR3 is CASSPGWNNEQFF. In nucleotides, the CDR3 is TGTGCCAGCAGTCCCGGGTGGAACAATGAGCAGTTCTTC.

The CDR3 sequence is CATSDGTGELFF. In DNA, the CDR3 is TGTGCCACCAGTGATGGGACCGGGGAGCTGTTTTTT. The chain joins TRBV24-1 to TRBJ2-2; the D is unclear. Per germline, CDR1 KGHDR and CDR2 SFDVKD. V was clipped by 3 bases and J by 5 bases, with 3 bases between them. The CDR3 is made up of 12 amino acids.